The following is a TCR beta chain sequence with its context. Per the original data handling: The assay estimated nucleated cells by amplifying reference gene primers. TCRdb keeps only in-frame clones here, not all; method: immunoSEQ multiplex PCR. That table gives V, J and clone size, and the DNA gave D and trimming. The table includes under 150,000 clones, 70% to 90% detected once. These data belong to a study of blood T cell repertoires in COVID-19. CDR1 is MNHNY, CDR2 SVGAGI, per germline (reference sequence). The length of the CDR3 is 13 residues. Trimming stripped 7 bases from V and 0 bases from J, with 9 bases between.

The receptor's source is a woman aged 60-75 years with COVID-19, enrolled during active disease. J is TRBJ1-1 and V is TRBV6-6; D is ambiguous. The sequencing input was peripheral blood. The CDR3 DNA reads TGTGCCAGCAAATGGAGGATGAACACTGAAGCTTTCTTT. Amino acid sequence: CASKWRMNTEAFF.